Listed here is a single T cell receptor beta chain. Its specificity is unknown. The source of the sample is a study of cytomegalovirus exposure and HLA in healthy donors. Whole-study findings and limits: Some highly shared sequence variants likely arose as a pipeline artifact. Across donors, most TCRs were seen rarely, yet some public ones were widespread. The authors later found TCR association rates varying by HLA locus, with DRB1 most and HLA-C fewest.

The CDR3 sequence is 17 residues long. V shed 0 bases and J 0 bases; nucleotides not matched to a gene: 8. Per germline, CDR1 SGHRS and CDR2 YFSETQ. Use of 60 Vbeta and 13 Jbeta primers characterized the PCR. This table comes from immunoSEQ multiplex PCR, and its TCRdb copy is limited to in-frame clones, with some not included. The sample carries 150,000 to 200,000 clones, about 85% recorded once. V and J are TRBV5-1 and TRBJ1-1; TRBD1 agrees at 7 bases. Sample: PBMCs. The clonotype originates from a boy between 2 and 10 years old in good health and CMV-seronegative. The CDR3 here is CASSLDRGRTMNTEAFF. DNA of the CDR3: TGCGCCAGCAGCTTGGATAGGGGGCGTACGATGAACACTGAAGCTTTCTTT.